The 30 T cell receptor beta chains presented below share a single source sample, sequenced in a study of graft-versus-host responses after intestinal transplantation. The protocol was immunoSEQ multiplex PCR, while the TCRdb copy is restricted to in-frame clones and leaves out a portion. Found here are tens of thousands of clones, about 91% of them singletons; the top ten hold around 0.49%. No cognate antigen is known for these TCRs. Sequencing was performed on unstimulated CD8+ T cells sorted from spleen or lymph node cells, taken before intestinal transplant. The receptors here all came from a human donor who received an intestinal transplant.

The chain combines TRBV4-1 with TRBJ2-5; 10 bases match TRBD1. CDR1 is MGHRA, CDR2 YSYEKL, per germline. The CDR3 has 17 residues. J lost 5 bases, V lost 0 bases, and 9 bases had no gene match. The CDR3 coding sequence is TGCGCCAGCAGCCAAGATCACGGGACAGGGGTGATGGAGACCCAGTACTTC. It translates to CASSQDHGTGVMETQYF.

In this sample, this clone turned up a few times. This chain uses TRBV2 with TRBJ2-1; TRBD2 matches 8 bases. The germline CDR1 and CDR2 sequences are SNHLY and FYNNEI. The CDR3 loop spans 14 amino acids. V trimming: 11 bases; J trimming: 6 bases; junction bases outside the gene matches: 12. CDR3 bases: TGTGCCGCAGGGCTAGCGGGCGCTCTCAATGAGCAGTTCTTC. This translates into CAAGLAGALNEQFF.

The V gene is TRBV6-1, the J gene TRBJ2-1; 9 positions match TRBD1. From germline, CDR1 is MNHNS and CDR2 SASEGT. The CDR3 is 15 amino acids. V shed 4 bases and J 8 bases; nucleotides not matched to a gene: 9. The chain's CDR3 is CASSVPGQGKYEQFF. The DNA for the CDR3 is TGTGCCAGCAGTGTGCCGGGACAGGGAAAATATGAGCAGTTCTTC.

This clone was detected once. The chain joins TRBV5-1 to TRBJ2-1; 8 bases agree with TRBD1. Germline V CDR1 and CDR2: SGHRS, YFSETQ. J lost 2 bases, V lost 2 bases, and 3 bases had no gene match. This CDR3 has 15 amino acids. CDR3 bases: TGCGCCAGCAGCTTCCACAGGGGGGCCTACAATGAGCAGTTCTTC. It translates to CASSFHRGAYNEQFF.

This chain uses TRBV2 with TRBJ2-7; a weak D match, TRBD2 (5 bases). The CDR3 runs 15 residues. Germline V gene sequence: CDR1 SNHLY, CDR2 FYNNEI. Trimming took 6 bases from V and 3 from J, leaving 18 bases between them. The DNA for the CDR3 is TGTGCCAGCAGGGGTAGCGCAGGTGGCCTCTACGAGCAGTACTTC. It translates to CASRGSAGGLYEQYF.

This clone showed up just once. V usage is TRBV7-8 and J usage is TRBJ2-1, with 9 bases aligning to TRBD2. This CDR3 has 18 residues. Germline V gene sequence: CDR1 SGHVS, CDR2 FQNEAQ. With 5 bases clipped from V and 0 bases from J, the junction kept 11 bases outside the gene matches. DNA for the CDR3: TGTGCCAGCAGCCCCCGTGGGACTAGCACGAGCTCCTACAATGAGCAGTTCTTC. It specifies CASSPRGTSTSSYNEQFF.

This chain links TRBV5-6 with TRBJ2-1; 11 bases align to TRBD2. J was trimmed by 4 bases and V by 3 bases; bases with no gene match: 6. Looked up from germline, CDR1 is SGHDT and CDR2 is YYEEEE. The CDR3 is 16 amino acids. CDR3 amino acids: CASSSLAGEGYNEQFF. CDR3 coding DNA: TGTGCCAGCAGCTCACTAGCGGGAGAGGGGTACAATGAGCAGTTCTTC.

The chain is built from TRBV9 and TRBJ2-2; D remains ambiguous. The germline CDR1 and CDR2 sequences are SGDLS and YYNGEE. The CDR3 covers 15 residues. The ends were cut back, 7 bases at V and 4 bases at J, with 17 bases in the middle. CDR3 amino acids: CASGPSVSGTGELFF. The CDR3 DNA follows: TGTGCCAGCGGCCCCAGCGTTTCGGGCACCGGGGAGCTGTTTTTT.

The V and J genes are TRBV12-5 and TRBJ2-7; 10 bases agree with TRBD2. The CDR3 totals 17 residues. CDR1 and CDR2 (germline): LGHNT, FRNRAP. J gave up 2 bases and V 1 base, and 8 bases lay outside the gene matches. CDR3 DNA: TGTGCTAGTGGTTTGGCTAAACTAGCGGGATACACCTACGAGCAGTACTTC. Protein product: CASGLAKLAGYTYEQYF.

CDR3 protein: CASSFLDLTSTDTQYF. The CDR3 DNA is TGTGCCAGCAGCTTCCTTGATCTGACTAGCACAGATACGCAGTATTTT. This chain uses TRBV5-4 with TRBJ2-3; D gene uncertain. This CDR3 region has 16 residues. CDR1 and CDR2 (germline): SGHNT, YYREEE (reference sequence). V was shortened by 2 bases and J by 0 bases, with 13 bases between the two germline ends.

V gene TRBV4-1 combines with J gene TRBJ1-1; 7 bases are a match to TRBD1. Germline trimming cut 1 base from V and 10 bases from J; bases unmatched to any gene: 12. This CDR3 region has 15 residues. Germline V gene lookup returns CDR1 MGHRA and CDR2 YSYEKL. CDR3 in DNA: TGCGCCAGCAGCCAAGCCTCGGACAGGTCTTTGAGAGCTTTCTTT. Translated: CASSQASDRSLRAFF.

This sequence joins TRBV10-3 and TRBJ2-3; D ambiguous. The CDR3 totals 14 residues. Germline CDR1 reads ENHRY; CDR2 reads SYGVKD. Trimming stripped 1 base from V and 5 bases from J, with 10 bases between. For the CDR3, the DNA is TGTGCCATCAGTGAGTTTGCTGCGGTAGATACGCAGTATTTT. Translated: CAISEFAAVDTQYF.

V and J are TRBV4-3 and TRBJ1-1, with D perhaps matching TRBD1 (5 bases). The length of the CDR3 is 16 residues. The ends were cut back, 3 bases at V and 5 bases at J, with 19 bases in the middle. Germline loops: CDR1 LGHNA, CDR2 YSLEER. In DNA form, the CDR3 reads TGCGCCAGCAGCCAGGATCAGGGAGGCTCAACTACTGAAGCTTTCTTT. It encodes CASSQDQGGSTTEAFF.

This clone has just one count. The chain carries TRBV30 and TRBJ2-6, with D possibly matching TRBD2 (5 bases). The CDR3 is 14 residues long. Germline loops: CDR1 GTSNPN, CDR2 SVGIG (reference sequence). Between the trimmed V and J ends, which lost 1 base and 4 bases, there was a span of 8 bases. The CDR3 loop reads CAWSAGIGANVLTF. The CDR3 bases are TGTGCCTGGAGTGCCGGGATCGGGGCCAACGTCCTGACTTTC.

V and J are TRBV10-3 and TRBJ2-6, with a weak D call TRBD2 (6 bases). The CDR3 is 15 residues long. Germline CDR1 reads ENHRY; CDR2 reads SYGVKD. Trimming removed 4 bases from V and 3 bases from J, with 10 bases in between. The CDR3 region is CAISVGGGGANVLTF. CDR3 nucleotide sequence: TGTGCCATCAGTGTTGGGGGAGGTGGGGCCAACGTCCTGACTTTC.

The table lists this clone with a few counts. This chain uses TRBV2 with TRBJ1-1; 10 nucleotides match TRBD1. Germline CDR1 SNHLY, CDR2 FYNNEI. Unmatched junction bases numbered 5, after V lost 6 bases and J lost 1 base. The CDR3 is made up of 15 amino acids. The CDR3 here is CASSETGGTNTEAFF. Written as DNA, the CDR3 is TGTGCCAGCAGCGAGACAGGGGGCACGAACACTGAAGCTTTCTTT. Using reference TRBV2 and TRBJ1-1 for the parts outside the CDR3, the full variable domain is EPEVTQTPSHQVTQMGQEVILRCVPISNHLYFYWYRQILGQKVEFLVSFYNNEISEKSEIFDDQFSVERPDGSNFTLKIRSTKLEDSAMYFCASSETGGTNTEAFFGQGTRLTVV.

The CDR3 region has the DNA TGTGCCAGCAGCTTAGGAGCGGGGGCCATCTACGAGCAGTACTTC. As protein: CASSLGAGAIYEQYF. The chain carries TRBV7-9 and TRBJ2-7; 8 nucleotides line up with TRBD2. The CDR3 contains 15 residues. Germline CDR1 SEHNR, CDR2 FQNEAQ (reference sequence). Trimming took 1 base from V and 3 from J; bases not matched to a gene: 5. Variable domain in full (rest from reference TRBV7-9 and TRBJ2-7): DTGVSQNPRHKITKRGQNVTFRCDPISEHNRLYWYRQTLGQGPEFLTYFQNEAQLEKSRLLSDRFSAERPKGSFSTLEIQRTEQGDSAMYLCASSLGAGAIYEQYFGPGTRLTVT.

This clone was picked up a small number of times. The chain has TRBV6-6 and TRBJ1-6; a possible D gene is TRBD1 (5 bases). The CDR3 runs 14 residues. V was shortened by 3 bases and J by 6 bases, with 9 bases between the two germline ends. In germline, CDR1 is MNHNY, CDR2 SVGAGI (reference sequence). The CDR3 DNA reads TGTGCCAGCAGTTATGGGGGGGGTAATTCACCCCTCCACTTT. Translated, it gives CASSYGGGNSPLHF.

The chain carries TRBV2 and TRBJ1-5; the match to TRBD1 covers 10 bases. This CDR3 region has 15 residues. CDR1 is SNHLY and CDR2 is FYNNEI in the germline V gene. With 1 base clipped from V and 11 bases from J, the junction kept 8 bases outside the gene matches. The CDR3 loop is CASSEVTGGGRTQHF. CDR3 nucleotides: TGTGCCAGCAGTGAAGTGACAGGGGGCGGTAGGACCCAGCATTTT.

V and J are TRBV28 and TRBJ1-2; D is undetermined. The CDR3 runs 12 residues. The germline V gene has CDR1 MDHEN and CDR2 SYDVKM. The germline V and J ends were trimmed by 4 bases and 3 bases, with 6 bases remaining between them. DNA for the CDR3: TGTGCCAGCAGTTCACCAGACTATGGCTACACCTTC. Protein: CASSSPDYGYTF.

The rearrangement uses TRBV28 and TRBJ2-1; TRBD2 aligns across 7 bases. The CDR3 length is 14 residues. V gave up 3 bases and J gave up 4 bases; unmatched junction bases: 3. Germline CDR1 and CDR2: MDHEN and SYDVKM. CDR3 protein: CASSFSSGYNEQFF. In nucleotides, the CDR3 is TGTGCCAGCAGTTTTTCTAGCGGATACAATGAGCAGTTCTTC.

The rearrangement links TRBV13 to TRBJ2-2; 12 bases map to TRBD1. The V segment lost 3 bases and the J segment 4 bases; nucleotides outside the gene matches: 15. The CDR3 covers 20 residues. Germline CDR1 reads PRHDT; CDR2 reads FYEKMQ (reference sequence). The CDR3 loop is CASSLFKDRDRGLATGELFF. CDR3 bases: TGTGCCAGCAGCTTGTTTAAAGACCGGGACAGGGGGCTCGCCACCGGGGAGCTGTTTTTT.

The chain joins TRBV7-9 to TRBJ1-5; TRBD1 aligns across 8 bases. V shed 4 bases, J shed 0 bases, and the junction held 11 bases outside the gene matches. Germline V gives CDR1 SEHNR, CDR2 FQNEAQ (reference sequence). The CDR3 length is 18 residues. CDR3 residues: CASSSNRGNRYSNQPQHF. The CDR3 coding sequence is TGTGCCAGCAGCTCAAACAGGGGGAACCGTTATAGCAATCAGCCCCAGCATTTT.

The V gene is TRBV27, the J gene TRBJ2-7; 9 bases fit TRBD2. Near its end, the DNA agrees better with TRBJ2-1, so the J call may be wrong. Germline CDR1 reads MNHEY; CDR2 reads SMNVEV (reference sequence). The CDR3 runs to 15 residues. CDR3 sequence (DNA): TGTGCCAGCAGTTCACCTAGCGGGGATCAAAATGAGCAGTTCTTC. Its translation: CASSSPSGDQNEQFF.

This clone occurred once. The chain employs TRBV27 and TRBJ1-5, with D uncertain. This CDR3 is 14 amino acids long. Germline CDR1 reads MNHEY; CDR2 reads SMNVEV (reference sequence). V was shortened by 1 base and J by 4 bases, with 8 bases between the two germline ends. Here the CDR3 reads CASSLLAENQPQHF. CDR3 DNA: TGTGCCAGCAGTTTATTAGCAGAGAATCAGCCCCAGCATTTT.

This clone appeared a single time. V gene TRBV29-1 combines with J gene TRBJ2-2, with D unresolved. Germline loops: CDR1 SQVTM, CDR2 ANQGSEA. The CDR3 contains 12 residues. The ends were cut back, 7 bases at V and 1 base at J, with 7 bases in the middle. The CDR3, as DNA: TGCAGCGGGTCGGGGAACACCGGGGAGCTGTTTTTT. As protein: CSGSGNTGELFF.

The chain employs TRBV2 and TRBJ2-7, with 11 nucleotides matching TRBD2. The junction had 3 bases not matched to a gene; V was cut back by 1 base and J by 4 bases. Germline V lookup: CDR1 SNHLY, CDR2 FYNNEI. The CDR3 spans 15 residues. DNA for the CDR3: TGTGCCAGCAGTGAAGGACTAGCGGGAACATACGAGCAGTACTTC. It codes for CASSEGLAGTYEQYF.

The chain carries TRBV4-1 and TRBJ2-2; 7 nucleotides line up with TRBD1. The V gene's germline CDR1 is MGHRA and CDR2 YSYEKL. The junction had 3 bases not matched to a gene; V was cut back by 2 bases and J by 0 bases. The CDR3 spans 16 residues. The CDR3, as DNA: TGCGCCAGCAGCCAAATAGGGACAGCGAACACCGGGGAGCTGTTTTTT. The encoded protein is CASSQIGTANTGELFF.

The rearrangement links TRBV5-4 to TRBJ2-2, with D perhaps matching TRBD2 (5 bases). The ends were cut back, 0 bases at V and 7 bases at J, with 10 bases in the middle. The CDR3 consists of 14 residues. From germline, CDR1 is SGHNT and CDR2 YYREEE (reference sequence). DNA for the CDR3: TGTGCCAGCAGCTTGGAAGCGGCGGGCGGGGAGCTGTTTTTT. Amino acid sequence: CASSLEAAGGELFF.

The chain is built from TRBV7-9 and TRBJ1-1, with TRBD1 as a possible D gene (5 bases). The CDR3 extends over 15 amino acids. V lost 5 bases, J lost 1 base, and 14 bases lay in between. Germline V gives CDR1 SEHNR, CDR2 FQNEAQ (reference sequence). In DNA, the CDR3 is TGTGCCAGCAGCCCAAGACAGACGCCGAACACTGAAGCTTTCTTT. Translated, it gives CASSPRQTPNTEAFF.